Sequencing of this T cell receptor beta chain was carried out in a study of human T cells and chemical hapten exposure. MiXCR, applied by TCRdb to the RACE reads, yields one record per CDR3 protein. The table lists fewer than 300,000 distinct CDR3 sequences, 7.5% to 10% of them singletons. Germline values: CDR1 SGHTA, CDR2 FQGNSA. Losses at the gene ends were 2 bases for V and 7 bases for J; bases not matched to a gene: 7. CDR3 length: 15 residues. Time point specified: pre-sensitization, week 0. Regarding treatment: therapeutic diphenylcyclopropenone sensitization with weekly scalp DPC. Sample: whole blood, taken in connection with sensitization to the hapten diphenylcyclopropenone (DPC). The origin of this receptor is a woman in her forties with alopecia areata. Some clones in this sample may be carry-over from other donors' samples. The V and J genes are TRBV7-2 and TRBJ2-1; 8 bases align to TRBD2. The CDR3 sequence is CASSLSGSGANEQFF. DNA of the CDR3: TGTGCCAGCAGCTTAAGCGGGAGTGGAGCTAATGAGCAGTTCTTC.